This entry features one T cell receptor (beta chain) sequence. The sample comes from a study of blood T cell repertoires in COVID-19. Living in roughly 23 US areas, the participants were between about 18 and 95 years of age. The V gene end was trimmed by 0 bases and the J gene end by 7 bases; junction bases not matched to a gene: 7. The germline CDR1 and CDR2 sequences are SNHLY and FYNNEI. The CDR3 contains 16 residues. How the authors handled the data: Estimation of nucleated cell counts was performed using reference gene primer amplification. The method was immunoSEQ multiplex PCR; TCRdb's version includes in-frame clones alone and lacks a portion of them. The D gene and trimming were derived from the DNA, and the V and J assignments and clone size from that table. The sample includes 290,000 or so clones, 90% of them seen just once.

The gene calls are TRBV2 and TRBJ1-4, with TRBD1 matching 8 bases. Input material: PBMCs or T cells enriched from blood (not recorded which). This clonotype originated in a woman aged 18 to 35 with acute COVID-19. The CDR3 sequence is CASSEALQGAGEKLFF. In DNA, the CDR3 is TGTGCCAGCAGTGAAGCGCTTCAGGGGGCAGGTGAAAAACTGTTTTTT.